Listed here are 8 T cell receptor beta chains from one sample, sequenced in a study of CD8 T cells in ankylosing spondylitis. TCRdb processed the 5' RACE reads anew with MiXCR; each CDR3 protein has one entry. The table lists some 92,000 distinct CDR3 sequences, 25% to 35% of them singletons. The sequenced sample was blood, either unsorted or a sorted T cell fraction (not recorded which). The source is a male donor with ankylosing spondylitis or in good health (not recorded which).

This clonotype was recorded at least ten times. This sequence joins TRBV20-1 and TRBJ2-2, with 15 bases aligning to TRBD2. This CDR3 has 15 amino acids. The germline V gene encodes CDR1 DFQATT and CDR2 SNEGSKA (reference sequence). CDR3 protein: CAAWTSGGVTGELFF. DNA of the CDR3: TGCGCCGCGTGGACTAGCGGGGGGGTCACCGGGGAGCTGTTTTTT.

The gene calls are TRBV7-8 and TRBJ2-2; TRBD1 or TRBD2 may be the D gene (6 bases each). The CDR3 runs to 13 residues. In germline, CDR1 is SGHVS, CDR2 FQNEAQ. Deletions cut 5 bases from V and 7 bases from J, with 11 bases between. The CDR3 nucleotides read TGTGCCAGCAGCAACAGGGAGGACGGGGAGCTGTTTTTT. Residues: CASSNREDGELFF.

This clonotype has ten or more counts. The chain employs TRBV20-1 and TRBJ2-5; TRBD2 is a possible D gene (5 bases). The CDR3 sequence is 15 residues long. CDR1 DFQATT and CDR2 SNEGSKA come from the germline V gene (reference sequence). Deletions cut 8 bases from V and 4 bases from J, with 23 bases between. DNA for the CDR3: TGCAGTCGCACCGGGCGGAGGACGCGAATAGAGACCCAGTACTTC. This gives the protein CSRTGRRTRIETQYF.

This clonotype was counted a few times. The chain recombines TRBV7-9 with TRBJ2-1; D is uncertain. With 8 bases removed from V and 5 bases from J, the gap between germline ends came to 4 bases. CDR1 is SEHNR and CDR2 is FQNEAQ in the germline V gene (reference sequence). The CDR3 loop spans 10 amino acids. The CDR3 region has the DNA TGTGCCAGCGCCGACAATGAGCAGTTCTTC. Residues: CASADNEQFF. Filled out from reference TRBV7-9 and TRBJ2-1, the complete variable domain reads DTGVSQNPRHKITKRGQNVTFRCDPISEHNRLYWYRQTLGQGPEFLTYFQNEAQLEKSRLLSDRFSAERPKGSFSTLEIQRTEQGDSAMYLCASADNEQFFGPGTRLTVL.

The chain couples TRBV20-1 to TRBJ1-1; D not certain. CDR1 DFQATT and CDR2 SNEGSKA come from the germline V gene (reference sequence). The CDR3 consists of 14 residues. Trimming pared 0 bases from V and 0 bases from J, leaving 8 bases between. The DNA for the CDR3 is TGCAGTGCTAGAGATCTATGGGTGAACACTGAAGCTTTCTTT. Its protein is CSARDLWVNTEAFF.

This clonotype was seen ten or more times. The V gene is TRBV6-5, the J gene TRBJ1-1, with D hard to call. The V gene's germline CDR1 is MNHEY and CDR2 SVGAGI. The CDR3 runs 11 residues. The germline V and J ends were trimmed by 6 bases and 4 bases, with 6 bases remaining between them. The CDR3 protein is CASRRGTEAFF. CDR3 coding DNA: TGTGCCAGCAGGAGAGGCACTGAAGCTTTCTTT.

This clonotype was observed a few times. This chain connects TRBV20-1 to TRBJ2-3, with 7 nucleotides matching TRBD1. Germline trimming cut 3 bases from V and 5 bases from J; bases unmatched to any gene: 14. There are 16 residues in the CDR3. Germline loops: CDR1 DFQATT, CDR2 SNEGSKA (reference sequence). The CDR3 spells CSASLFQGVRRDTQYF. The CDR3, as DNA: TGCAGTGCTAGTTTATTCCAGGGGGTTCGACGAGATACGCAGTATTTT.

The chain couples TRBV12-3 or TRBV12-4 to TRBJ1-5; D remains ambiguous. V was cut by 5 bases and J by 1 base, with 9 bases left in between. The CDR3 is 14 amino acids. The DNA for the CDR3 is TGTGCCAGCAGTGCTATGGGGAGCAATCAGCCCCAGCATTTT. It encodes CASSAMGSNQPQHF.